This T cell receptor beta chain came from a study of shared clonotypes between healthy human individuals (TCRdb year 2020). For the study in its entirety: The cohort comprised a couple of women and three men aged 18 to 49 years. Blood TCR repertoires of roughly 5 healthy adults were deeply sequenced to estimate repertoire size and the extent of clonotype sharing between individuals. Libraries were prepared and TCR repertoires were sequenced by different laboratories using diverse techniques, in order to increase sequencing depth and limit assay-specific biases. Between about 0.9 and 9 billion PBMCs per donor were obtained by leukapheresis. For each donor, CD4 naive and CD4 memory were each run on three plates, CD8 naive on two plates, and CD8 memory on one plate. Study-level results and caveats: Higher generation probabilities were observed for clonotypes shared by all four sorted-subset donors than for non-shared clonotypes. Sharing across several donors was observed for approximately 5% of naive CD4, over 3% of naive CD8, about 2.3% of memory CD4, and about 0.39% of memory CD8 clonotypes. Sampling was limited to blood, and TCR repertoires in tissue likely differ from TCR repertoires in blood. Incomplete sequencing was indicated by rarefaction of sorted-subset datasets, despite the large sequencing depth. Naive subsets generally had larger estimated clonotype richness than memory subsets. Because the study included only a small number of donors, the genetic and exposure-history diversity represented was limited. Based on pairwise subsampling, the degree of clonotype sharing among donors was expected to be affected by sequencing depth.

In regard to this clone: No cognate antigen has been identified for it. No clone much larger than this one lies a single base away; base qualities are absent.

TCR CDR3 regions were amplified from genomic DNA by multiplex PCR using the deep immunoSEQ assay. Extracted genomic DNA from each cell subset was distributed evenly across all wells of several immunoSEQ 96-well plates, and each plate was treated as a replicate. For sorted subsets, each replicate PCR was loaded with roughly 200 ng genomic DNA, equivalent to 30,000 or so T cell genomes. The purified libraries were quantified using a Qubit 3.0 fluorometer, sized with a Bioanalyzer 2100, and then quantified again using the KAPA Library Quantification kit. Every immunoSEQ 96-well plate was sequenced on a separate single-read 150-cycle Illumina NextSeq 550 flow cell. For the original study's pipeline: The immunoSEQ output contained only junctional sequences without quality scores, so filtering could not match that applied to full-length reads. To assign V/J genes and CDR3, sequences were annotated using PyIR, a Python wrapper for IgBLAST v1.9, with IMGT germline references. Any read was removed if the V/J assignment was weak (E-value above 1e-6), the CDR3 was missing, or the read contained stop codons, out-of-frame junctions, or ambiguous translated residues. V3J clonotypes were defined as sequences sharing an identical inferred V gene, J gene, and CDR3 amino acid sequence. The percentage overlap between two repertoires was calculated by dividing the number of shared unique clonotypes by the size of the smaller repertoire. Three approaches were used to assess repertoire richness: RTK rarefaction, the Chao1 estimator, and Recon v2.1 estimates of unobserved clonotypes. OLGA was used to compute generation probabilities for all TCRbeta clonotypes that the gDNA method yielded from a few donors. TCRdb re-hosts the immuneACCESS table, in-frame sequences only. Its copies lack some clones; in the studies checked, an unresolved V gene accounts for under half of them, and the cause for the rest is not known. That table is the source of V, J and clone size, and D and trimming were worked out from the DNA. Across this sample there are about 1.5 million clones, with 95% to 99% seen only once. Approximately 0.44% of the sample is taken by the ten largest.

The donors were healthy, HIV-negative adults with no recently reported acute infections or vaccinations. Only Caucasian adults living in Nashville, Tennessee, USA were represented among the donors. CD4+ T cells were enriched by magnetic negative selection, after which naive cells were positively selected on CD45RA and the negative fraction was taken as the memory subset. Blood was collected by leukapheresis, and PBMCs were isolated by Ficoll-Histopaque density gradient centrifugation and then cryopreserved in liquid nitrogen vapor phase. Analytical flow cytometry was used to check the purity and quantity of every magnetically sorted T cell population. Genomic DNA was isolated from every sorted fraction and measured by UV absorbance on a Nanodrop 2000c. The TCR was taken from a man aged 25-40 years in good health. The material sequenced was naive CD4+ T cells sorted from blood. The cell subset or site label on this specimen signifies: CD45RA+ positively selected.

CDR3 reads: CASSYNWEAEAFF. The sequenced DNA: TGTGCCAGCAGTTACAACTGGGAGGCTGAAGCTTTCTTT. The rearranged segments are TRBV6-5 and TRBJ1-1; no D gene is confidently identified. Sequences MNHEY (CDR1) and SVGAGI (CDR2) are obtained from the germline V gene. Relative to germline, V is 2 bases shorter and J is 6 bases shorter, with 10 bases between their ends. The cysteine opens and the phenylalanine closes a CDR3 of 13 amino acids. Just the 39-base CDR3 DNA is kept, in frame starting at base 1.